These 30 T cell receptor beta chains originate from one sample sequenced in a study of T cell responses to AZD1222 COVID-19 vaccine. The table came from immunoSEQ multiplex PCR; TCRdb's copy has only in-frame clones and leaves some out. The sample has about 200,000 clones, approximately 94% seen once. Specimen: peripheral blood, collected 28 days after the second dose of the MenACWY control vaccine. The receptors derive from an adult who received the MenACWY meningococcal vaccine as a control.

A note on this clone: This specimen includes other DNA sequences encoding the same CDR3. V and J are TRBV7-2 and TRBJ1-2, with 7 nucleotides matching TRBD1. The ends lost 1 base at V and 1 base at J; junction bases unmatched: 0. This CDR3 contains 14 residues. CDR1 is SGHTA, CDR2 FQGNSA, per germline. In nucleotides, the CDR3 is TGTGCCAGCAGCTTAGGACAGGGTAACTATGGCTACACCTTC. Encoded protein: CASSLGQGNYGYTF.

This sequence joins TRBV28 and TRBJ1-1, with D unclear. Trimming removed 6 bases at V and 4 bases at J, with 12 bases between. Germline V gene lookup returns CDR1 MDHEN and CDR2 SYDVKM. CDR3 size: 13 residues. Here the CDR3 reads CASRSQDGTEAFF. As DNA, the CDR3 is TGTGCCAGCAGATCCCAGGACGGCACTGAAGCTTTCTTT. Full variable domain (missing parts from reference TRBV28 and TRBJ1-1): DVKVTQSSRYLVKRTGEKVFLECVQDMDHENMFWYRQDPGLGLRLIYFSYDVKMKEKGDIPEGYSVSREKKERFSLILESASTNQTSMYLCASRSQDGTEAFFGQGTRLTVV.

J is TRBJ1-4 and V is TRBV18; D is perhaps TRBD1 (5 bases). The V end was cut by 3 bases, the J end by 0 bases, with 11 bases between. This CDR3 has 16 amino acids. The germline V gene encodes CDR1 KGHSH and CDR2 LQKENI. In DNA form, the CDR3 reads TGTGCCAGCTCACCCCGACAGACAACAACTAATGAAAAACTGTTTTTT. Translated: CASSPRQTTTNEKLFF.

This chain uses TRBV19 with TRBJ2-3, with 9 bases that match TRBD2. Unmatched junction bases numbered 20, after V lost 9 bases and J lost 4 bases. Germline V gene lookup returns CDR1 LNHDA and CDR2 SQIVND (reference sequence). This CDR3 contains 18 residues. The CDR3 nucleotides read TGTGCCAGCCGGGACTCTTGGAGTAGCGGGAGTTTCGCAGATACGCAGTATTTT. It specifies CASRDSWSSGSFADTQYF.

The CDR3 spells CASSRDGVLGGYTF. As DNA, the CDR3 is TGTGCCAGCAGCCGGGACGGAGTTCTAGGTGGCTACACCTTC. The genes are TRBV6-5 and TRBJ1-2, with D maybe TRBD1 (5 bases). Per the germline V gene, CDR1 is MNHEY and CDR2 is SVGAGI. The CDR3 runs to 14 residues. Trimming took off 6 bases at V and 7 bases at J, with 18 bases between the two ends.

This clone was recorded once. The CDR3 coding sequence is TGTGCCAGCAGTTTATTCCAGGGAAACACCATATATTTT. This encodes CASSLFQGNTIYF. The V gene is TRBV27, the J gene TRBJ1-3; D ambiguous. Trimming removed 1 base at V and 4 bases at J, with 5 bases between. CDR1 is MNHEY, CDR2 SMNVEV, per germline (reference sequence). The CDR3 contains 13 residues.

As DNA, the CDR3 is TGTGCCACCAGTGACCCAGACATGGGATCTAACTATGGCTACACCTTC. As protein: CATSDPDMGSNYGYTF. This sequence joins TRBV24-1 and TRBJ1-2; D call uncertain. This CDR3 has 16 residues. With 4 bases removed from V and 0 bases from J, the gap between germline ends came to 14 bases. The germline V gene encodes CDR1 KGHDR and CDR2 SFDVKD.

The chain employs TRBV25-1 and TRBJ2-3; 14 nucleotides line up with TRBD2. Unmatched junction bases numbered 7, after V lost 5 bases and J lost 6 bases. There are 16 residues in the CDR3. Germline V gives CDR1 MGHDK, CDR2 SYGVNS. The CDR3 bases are TGTGCCAGCAGTTATGGGACTAGCGGGAGTCTGGATACGCAGTATTTT. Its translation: CASSYGTSGSLDTQYF.

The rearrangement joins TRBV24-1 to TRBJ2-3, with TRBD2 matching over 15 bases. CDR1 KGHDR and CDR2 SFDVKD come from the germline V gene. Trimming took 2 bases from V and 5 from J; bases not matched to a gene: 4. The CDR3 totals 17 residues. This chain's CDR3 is CATSDYGLAGGGDTQYF. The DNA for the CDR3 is TGTGCCACCAGTGATTACGGACTAGCGGGAGGGGGAGATACGCAGTATTTT.

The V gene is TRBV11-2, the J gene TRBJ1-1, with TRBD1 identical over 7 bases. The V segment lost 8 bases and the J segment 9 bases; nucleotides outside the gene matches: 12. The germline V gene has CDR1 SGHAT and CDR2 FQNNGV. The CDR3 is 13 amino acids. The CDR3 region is CASGTGEGRKAFF. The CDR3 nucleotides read TGTGCCAGCGGAACAGGGGAAGGACGGAAAGCTTTCTTT.

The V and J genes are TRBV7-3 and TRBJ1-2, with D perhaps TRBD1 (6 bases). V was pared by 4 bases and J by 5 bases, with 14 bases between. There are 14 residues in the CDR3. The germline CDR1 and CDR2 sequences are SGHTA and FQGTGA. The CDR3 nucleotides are TGTGCCAGCAGCTCGGACAGAGGTTCTTATGGCTACACCTTC. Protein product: CASSSDRGSYGYTF. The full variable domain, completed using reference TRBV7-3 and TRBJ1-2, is GAGVSQTPSNKVTEKGKYVELRCDPISGHTALYWYRQSLGQGPEFLIYFQGTGAADDSGLPNDRFFAVRPEGSVSTLKIQRTERGDSAVYLCASSSDRGSYGYTFGSGTRLTVV.

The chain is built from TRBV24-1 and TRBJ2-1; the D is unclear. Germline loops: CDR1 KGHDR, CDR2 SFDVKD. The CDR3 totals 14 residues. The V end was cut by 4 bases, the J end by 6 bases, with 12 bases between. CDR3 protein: CATSDPGLVNEQFF. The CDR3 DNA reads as TGTGCCACCAGTGACCCCGGGCTTGTCAATGAGCAGTTCTTC.

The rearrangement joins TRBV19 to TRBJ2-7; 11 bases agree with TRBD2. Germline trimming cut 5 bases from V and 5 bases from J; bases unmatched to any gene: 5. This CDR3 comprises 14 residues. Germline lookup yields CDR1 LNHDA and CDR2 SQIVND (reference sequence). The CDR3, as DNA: TGTGCCAGTAGTGATACTAGCGGGAGTGACGAGCAGTACTTC. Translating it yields CASSDTSGSDEQYF.

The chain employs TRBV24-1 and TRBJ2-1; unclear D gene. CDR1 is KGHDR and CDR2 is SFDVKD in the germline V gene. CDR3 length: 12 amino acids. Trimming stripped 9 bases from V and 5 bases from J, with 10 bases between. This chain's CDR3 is CATGVPNNEQFF. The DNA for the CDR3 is TGTGCCACCGGGGTACCTAACAATGAGCAGTTCTTC.

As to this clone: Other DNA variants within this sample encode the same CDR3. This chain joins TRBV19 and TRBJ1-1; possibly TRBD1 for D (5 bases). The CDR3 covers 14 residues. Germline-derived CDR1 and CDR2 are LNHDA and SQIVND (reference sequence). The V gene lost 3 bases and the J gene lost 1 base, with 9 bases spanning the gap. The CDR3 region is CASSIPGTNTEAFF. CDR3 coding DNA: TGTGCCAGTAGTATTCCTGGGACGAACACTGAAGCTTTCTTT.

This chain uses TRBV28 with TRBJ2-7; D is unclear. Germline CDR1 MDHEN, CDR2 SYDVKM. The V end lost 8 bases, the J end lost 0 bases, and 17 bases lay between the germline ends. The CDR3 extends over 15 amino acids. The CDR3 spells CASRCRPDGSYEQYF. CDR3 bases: TGTGCCAGCCGATGTCGTCCGGACGGCTCCTACGAGCAGTACTTC. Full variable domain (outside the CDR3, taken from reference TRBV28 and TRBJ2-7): DVKVTQSSRYLVKRTGEKVFLECVQDMDHENMFWYRQDPGLGLRLIYFSYDVKMKEKGDIPEGYSVSREKKERFSLILESASTNQTSMYLCASRCRPDGSYEQYFGPGTRLTVT.

In DNA form, the CDR3 reads TGCGCCAGCAGAAGGACAGGGGAGCCTAATGAAAAACTGTTTTTT. Amino acids: CASRRTGEPNEKLFF. The rearrangement links TRBV5-1 to TRBJ1-4, with 9 bases lining up with TRBD1. The CDR3 sequence is 15 residues long. J gave up 3 bases and V 5 bases, and 5 bases lay outside the gene matches. Germline V gene data show CDR1 as SGHRS and CDR2 as YFSETQ.

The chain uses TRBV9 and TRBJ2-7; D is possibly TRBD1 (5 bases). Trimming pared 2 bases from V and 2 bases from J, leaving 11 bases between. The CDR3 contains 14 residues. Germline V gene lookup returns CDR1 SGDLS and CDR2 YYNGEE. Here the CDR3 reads CASSVNGQAYEQYF. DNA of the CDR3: TGTGCCAGCAGCGTCAACGGACAAGCCTACGAGCAGTACTTC.

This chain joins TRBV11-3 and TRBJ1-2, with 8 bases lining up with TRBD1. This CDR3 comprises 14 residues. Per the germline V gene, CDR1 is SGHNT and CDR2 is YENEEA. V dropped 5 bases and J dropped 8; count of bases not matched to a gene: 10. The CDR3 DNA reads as TGTGCCAGCAGCCCCGGCAGGGGGCGAGCCGGCTACACCTTC. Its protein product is CASSPGRGRAGYTF.

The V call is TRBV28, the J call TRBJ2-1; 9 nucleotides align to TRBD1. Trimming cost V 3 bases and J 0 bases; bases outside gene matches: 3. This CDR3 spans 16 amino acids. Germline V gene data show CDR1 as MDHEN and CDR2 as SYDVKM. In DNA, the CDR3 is TGTGCCAGCAGTTTGTTACAGGGGGCCTCCTACAATGAGCAGTTCTTC. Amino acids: CASSLLQGASYNEQFF.

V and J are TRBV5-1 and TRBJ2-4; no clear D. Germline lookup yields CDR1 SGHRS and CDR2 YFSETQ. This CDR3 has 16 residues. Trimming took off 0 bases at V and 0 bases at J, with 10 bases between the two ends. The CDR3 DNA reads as TGCGCCAGCAGCTTGGGGGCAGTCCTAGCCAAAAACATTCAGTACTTC. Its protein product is CASSLGAVLAKNIQYF.

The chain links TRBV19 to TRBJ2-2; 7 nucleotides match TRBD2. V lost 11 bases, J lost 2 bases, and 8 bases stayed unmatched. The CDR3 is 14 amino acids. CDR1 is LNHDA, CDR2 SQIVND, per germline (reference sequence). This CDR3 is CAVGRGSNTGELFF. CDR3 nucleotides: TGTGCCGTAGGGCGCGGGAGTAACACCGGGGAGCTGTTTTTT.

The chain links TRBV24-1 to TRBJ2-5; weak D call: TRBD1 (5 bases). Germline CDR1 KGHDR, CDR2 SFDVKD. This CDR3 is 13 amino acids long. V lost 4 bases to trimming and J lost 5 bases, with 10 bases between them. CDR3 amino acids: CATSDSHRETQYF. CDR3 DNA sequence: TGTGCCACCAGTGACTCACACAGGGAGACCCAGTACTTC.

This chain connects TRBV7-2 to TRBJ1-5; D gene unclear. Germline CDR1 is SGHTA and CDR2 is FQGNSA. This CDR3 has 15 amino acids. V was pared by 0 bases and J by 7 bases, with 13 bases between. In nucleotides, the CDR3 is TGTGCCAGCAGCTTAGCGGGCGGCGCCGGGCAGCCCCAGCATTTT. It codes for CASSLAGGAGQPQHF.

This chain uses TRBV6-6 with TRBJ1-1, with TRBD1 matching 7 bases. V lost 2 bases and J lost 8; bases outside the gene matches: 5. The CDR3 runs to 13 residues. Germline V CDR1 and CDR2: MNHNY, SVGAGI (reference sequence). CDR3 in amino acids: CASSYQGGGEAFF. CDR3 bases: TGTGCCAGCAGTTACCAGGGGGGCGGAGAAGCTTTCTTT.

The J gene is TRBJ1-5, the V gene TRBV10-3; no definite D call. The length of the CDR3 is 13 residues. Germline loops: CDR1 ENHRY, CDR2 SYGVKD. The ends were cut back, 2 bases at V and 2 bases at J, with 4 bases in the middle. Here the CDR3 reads CAISEAGNQPQHF. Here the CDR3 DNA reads TGTGCCATCAGTGAGGCAGGCAATCAGCCCCAGCATTTT.

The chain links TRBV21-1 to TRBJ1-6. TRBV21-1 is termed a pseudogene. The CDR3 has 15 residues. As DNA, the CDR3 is TGTGCCAGCAGCAAAGATTCAGGGAGTAATTCACCCCTCCACTTT. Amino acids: CASSKDSGSNSPLHF.

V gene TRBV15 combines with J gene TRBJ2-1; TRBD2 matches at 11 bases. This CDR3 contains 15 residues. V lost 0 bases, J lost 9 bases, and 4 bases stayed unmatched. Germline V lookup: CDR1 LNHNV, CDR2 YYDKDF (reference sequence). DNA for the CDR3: TGTGCCACCAGCAGAGAGAGACTAGCGGGAACTGAGCAGTTCTTC. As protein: CATSRERLAGTEQFF.

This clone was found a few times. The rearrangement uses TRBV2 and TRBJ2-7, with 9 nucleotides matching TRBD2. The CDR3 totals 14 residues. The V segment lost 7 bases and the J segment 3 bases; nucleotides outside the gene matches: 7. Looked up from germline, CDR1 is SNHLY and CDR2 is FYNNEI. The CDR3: CASTETSGGYEQYF. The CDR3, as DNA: TGTGCCAGCACCGAGACTAGCGGAGGCTACGAGCAGTACTTC.

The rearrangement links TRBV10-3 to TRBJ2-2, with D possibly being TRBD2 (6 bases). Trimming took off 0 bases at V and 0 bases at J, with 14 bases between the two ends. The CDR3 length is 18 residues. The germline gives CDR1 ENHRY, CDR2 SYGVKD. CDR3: CAISESVFGGTNTGELFF. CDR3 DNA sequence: TGTGCCATCAGTGAGTCCGTTTTCGGAGGGACGAACACCGGGGAGCTGTTTTTT.